These T cell receptor beta chains were read from a single sample in a study of blood T cell repertoires in COVID-19. TCRdb's copy holds only in-frame clones and misses some; the assay was immunoSEQ multiplex PCR. The data contain around 150,000 clones, about three quarters of them singletons. Specimen: peripheral blood. These receptors were taken from a woman aged 45 to 65 with active or convalescent COVID-19. CDR3s include the opening cysteine and the closing phenylalanine or tryptophan. A D gene is named only where the DNA matches it firmly. Some rows have no size entry. The others give once, few or many, or a class for an expanded clone.

clone size: .; D gene: TRBD1; V gene: TRBV5-6; J gene: TRBJ1-2; CDR3 protein: CASRESGGGDGYTF; CDR3 DNA: TGTGCCAGCAGAGAGTCAGGGGGAGGCGATGGCTACACCTTC
clone size: few; D gene: TRBD1; V gene: TRBV4-1; J gene: TRBJ2-7; CDR3 protein: CASSRDRGYEQYF; CDR3 DNA: TGCGCCAGCAGCCGGGACAGGGGGTACGAGCAGTACTTC
clone size: .; D gene: TRBD1; V gene: TRBV6-2/TRBV6-3; J gene: TRBJ2-7; CDR3 protein: CASSYTQTGVEQYF; CDR3 DNA: TGTGCCAGCAGTTACACCCAAACAGGGGTCGAGCAGTACTTC
clone size: few; D gene: TRBD1; V gene: TRBV28; J gene: TRBJ1-2; CDR3 protein: CASSPLKQGAYGYTF; CDR3 DNA: TGTGCCAGCAGTCCGCTAAAACAGGGGGCCTATGGCTACACCTTC
clone size: .; D gene: TRBD1; V gene: TRBV6-2/TRBV6-3; J gene: TRBJ2-2; CDR3 protein: CASSYEGQGLRTGELFF; CDR3 DNA: TGTGCCAGCAGTTACGAGGGACAGGGTTTGAGGACCGGGGAGCTGTTTTTT
clone size: .; D gene: .; V gene: TRBV7-9; J gene: TRBJ2-3; CDR3 protein: CASSLTRSGDTQYF; CDR3 DNA: TGTGCCAGCAGCTTAACCCGATCCGGGGATACGCAGTATTTT
clone size: .; D gene: .; V gene: TRBV7-9; J gene: TRBJ2-1; CDR3 protein: CASSRVSYNEQFF; CDR3 DNA: TGTGCCAGCAGCCGTGTTTCGTACAATGAGCAGTTCTTC
clone size: .; D gene: .; V gene: TRBV4-3; J gene: TRBJ1-2; CDR3 protein: CASSPQSRGGYGYTF; CDR3 DNA: TGCGCCAGCAGCCCGCAGAGTAGGGGAGGCTATGGCTACACCTTC
clone size: .; D gene: .; V gene: TRBV30; J gene: TRBJ1-1; CDR3 protein: CASDAGVTEAFF; CDR3 DNA: TGTGCTTCCGACGCGGGGGTTACTGAAGCTTTCTTT
clone size: .; D gene: .; V gene: TRBV7-2; J gene: TRBJ2-5; CDR3 protein: CASSYPRETQYF; CDR3 DNA: TGTGCCAGCAGCTATCCTAGAGAGACCCAGTACTTC
clone size: .; D gene: .; V gene: TRBV7-9; J gene: TRBJ2-7; CDR3 protein: CASSLAQGEQYF; CDR3 DNA: TGTGCCAGCAGCTTAGCTCAGGGGGAGCAGTACTTC
clone size: .; D gene: .; V gene: TRBV7-2; J gene: TRBJ1-4; CDR3 protein: CASSLDRSGEKLFF; CDR3 DNA: TGTGCCAGCAGCTTAGACAGATCAGGCGAAAAACTGTTTTTT
clone size: .; D gene: TRBD1; V gene: TRBV5-6; J gene: TRBJ1-3; CDR3 protein: CASTPGTATSGNTIYF; CDR3 DNA: TGTGCCAGCACCCCGGGGACAGCCACCTCTGGAAACACCATATATTTT
clone size: few; D gene: TRBD1; V gene: TRBV19; J gene: TRBJ1-1; CDR3 protein: CASSMSSRQGGTEAFF; CDR3 DNA: TGTGCCAGTAGTATGAGCTCAAGACAGGGAGGTACTGAAGCTTTCTTT
clone size: few; D gene: TRBD1; V gene: TRBV10-3; J gene: TRBJ2-5; CDR3 protein: CAISVDRVTQETQYF; CDR3 DNA: TGTGCCATCAGCGTGGACAGGGTGACCCAAGAGACCCAGTACTTC
clone size: .; D gene: .; V gene: TRBV19; J gene: TRBJ1-2; CDR3 protein: CASSISLAGRGYGYTF; CDR3 DNA: TGTGCCAGTAGTATCTCTCTTGCGGGGCGAGGTTATGGCTACACCTTC
clone size: .; D gene: .; V gene: TRBV20-1; J gene: TRBJ2-1; CDR3 protein: CSAPLADEQFF; CDR3 DNA: TGCAGTGCACCCCTGGCGGATGAGCAGTTCTTC
clone size: .; D gene: TRBD1; V gene: TRBV19; J gene: TRBJ1-1; CDR3 protein: CASSIGTGGTEAFF; CDR3 DNA: TGTGCCAGTAGTATAGGGACAGGGGGAACTGAAGCTTTCTTT
clone size: .; D gene: .; V gene: TRBV5-1; J gene: TRBJ1-1; CDR3 protein: CASSLGVMNTEAFF; CDR3 DNA: TGCGCCAGCAGCTTGGGAGTTATGAACACTGAAGCTTTCTTT
clone size: .; D gene: .; V gene: TRBV5-1; J gene: TRBJ2-3; CDR3 protein: CASSSGQGSTDTQYF; CDR3 DNA: TGCGCCAGCAGCTCCGGACAAGGTAGCACAGATACGCAGTATTTT
clone size: .; D gene: .; V gene: TRBV18; J gene: TRBJ2-7; CDR3 protein: CASSRGTAQGEQYF; CDR3 DNA: TGTGCCAGCTCACGCGGGACAGCCCAAGGCGAGCAGTACTTC
clone size: .; D gene: .; V gene: TRBV7-7; J gene: TRBJ2-2; CDR3 protein: CASSLDQATGELFF; CDR3 DNA: TGTGCCAGCAGCTTAGACCAGGCCACCGGGGAGCTGTTTTTT
clone size: .; D gene: TRBD1; V gene: TRBV7-2; J gene: TRBJ2-5; CDR3 protein: CASSWTGAPQETQYF; CDR3 DNA: TGTGCCAGCAGCTGGACAGGGGCCCCCCAAGAGACCCAGTACTTC
clone size: .; D gene: .; V gene: TRBV4-2; J gene: TRBJ2-6; CDR3 protein: CASSQGIGANVLTF; CDR3 DNA: TGTGCCAGCAGCCAAGGTATAGGGGCCAACGTCCTGACTTTC
clone size: .; D gene: .; V gene: TRBV5-1; J gene: TRBJ1-2; CDR3 protein: CASSLGELNYGYTF; CDR3 DNA: TGCGCCAGCAGCTTGGGGGAGCTAAACTATGGCTACACCTTC
clone size: .; D gene: TRBD2; V gene: TRBV7-3; J gene: TRBJ2-5; CDR3 protein: CASSLSPPASGGPGETQYF; CDR3 DNA: TGTGCCAGCAGCTTATCGCCTCCAGCTAGCGGGGGCCCCGGGGAGACCCAGTACTTC
clone size: .; D gene: .; V gene: TRBV20-1; J gene: TRBJ1-1; CDR3 protein: CSAREGREAFF; CDR3 DNA: TGCAGTGCTAGAGAGGGGAGGGAAGCTTTCTTT
clone size: .; D gene: TRBD1; V gene: TRBV27; J gene: TRBJ1-2; CDR3 protein: CASSDRGGYGYTF; CDR3 DNA: TGTGCCAGCAGCGACAGGGGCGGCTATGGCTACACCTTC
clone size: many; D gene: TRBD2; V gene: TRBV6-5; J gene: TRBJ2-3; CDR3 protein: CASRLIAGGTDTQYF; CDR3 DNA: TGTGCCAGCAGACTAATAGCGGGGGGAACAGATACGCAGTATTTT
clone size: .; D gene: .; V gene: TRBV11-2; J gene: TRBJ2-2; CDR3 protein: CASSLVRDTGELFF; CDR3 DNA: TGTGCCAGCAGCTTAGTCAGGGACACCGGGGAGCTGTTTTTT
clone size: .; D gene: .; V gene: TRBV3-1/TRBV3-2; J gene: TRBJ1-4; CDR3 protein: CASSPLRGELFF; CDR3 DNA: TGTGCCAGCAGCCCCCTCCGGGGGGAACTGTTTTTT
clone size: .; D gene: TRBD1; V gene: TRBV7-9; J gene: TRBJ1-1; CDR3 protein: CASSLAVGQAANTEAFF; CDR3 DNA: TGTGCCAGCAGCCTCGCTGTGGGACAGGCGGCGAACACTGAAGCTTTCTTT
clone size: .; D gene: TRBD1; V gene: TRBV27; J gene: TRBJ2-7; CDR3 protein: CASSLYPPRDSYEQYF; CDR3 DNA: TGTGCCAGCAGTTTATATCCGCCCCGGGACAGCTACGAGCAGTACTTC
clone size: many; D gene: .; V gene: TRBV3-1/TRBV3-2; J gene: TRBJ2-1; CDR3 protein: CASSQETLYNEQFF; CDR3 DNA: TGTGCCAGCAGCCAAGAGACTCTTTACAATGAGCAGTTCTTC
clone size: .; D gene: TRBD1; V gene: TRBV4-3; J gene: TRBJ1-3; CDR3 protein: CASSQGVGQGADTIYF; CDR3 DNA: TGCGCCAGCAGCCAAGGAGTGGGACAGGGGGCAGACACCATATATTTT
clone size: .; D gene: TRBD1; V gene: TRBV28; J gene: TRBJ2-7; CDR3 protein: CASKRRDRSSYEQYF; CDR3 DNA: TGTGCCAGCAAGCGAAGGGACAGGAGCTCCTACGAGCAGTACTTC
clone size: .; D gene: .; V gene: TRBV3-1/TRBV3-2; J gene: TRBJ2-3; CDR3 protein: CASSGFGTDTQYF; CDR3 DNA: TGTGCCAGCAGCGGCTTTGGCACAGATACGCAGTATTTT
clone size: .; D gene: .; V gene: TRBV6-5; J gene: TRBJ1-1; CDR3 protein: CASSLQKYTEAFF; CDR3 DNA: TGTGCCAGCAGTTTGCAGAAGTACACTGAAGCTTTCTTT
clone size: .; D gene: TRBD2; V gene: TRBV2; J gene: TRBJ2-3; CDR3 protein: CASSEGKGLSTDTQYF; CDR3 DNA: TGTGCCAGCAGTGAAGGAAAGGGACTATCCACAGATACGCAGTATTTT
clone size: .; D gene: TRBD2; V gene: TRBV4-2; J gene: TRBJ2-1; CDR3 protein: CASSQDMGLADGEQFF; CDR3 DNA: TGTGCCAGCAGCCAAGATATGGGACTAGCCGACGGTGAGCAGTTCTTC
clone size: .; D gene: .; V gene: TRBV10-3; J gene: TRBJ1-2; CDR3 protein: CAISQGNNYGYTF; CDR3 DNA: TGTGCCATCAGTCAGGGTAATAACTATGGCTACACCTTC
clone size: .; D gene: TRBD1; V gene: TRBV7-9; J gene: TRBJ2-2; CDR3 protein: CASSVGQLNTGELFF; CDR3 DNA: TGTGCCAGCAGCGTGGGACAGTTGAACACCGGGGAGCTGTTTTTT
clone size: once; D gene: .; V gene: TRBV3-1/TRBV3-2; J gene: TRBJ1-1; CDR3 protein: CASSKGDILGTEAFF; CDR3 DNA: TGTGCCAGCAGCAAAGGGGACATCCTGGGCACTGAAGCTTTCTTT
clone size: few; D gene: .; V gene: TRBV20-1; J gene: TRBJ1-2; CDR3 protein: CSAREDGYTF; CDR3 DNA: TGCAGTGCCAGGGAGGATGGCTACACCTTC
clone size: .; D gene: .; V gene: TRBV30; J gene: TRBJ1-2; CDR3 protein: CAWSPDRDYGYTF; CDR3 DNA: TGTGCCTGGAGCCCCGACAGAGACTATGGCTACACCTTC
clone size: once; D gene: TRBD2; V gene: TRBV3-1/TRBV3-2; J gene: TRBJ2-7; CDR3 protein: CASSHLSGRSSYEQYF; CDR3 DNA: TGTGCCAGCAGCCATCTTAGCGGGAGAAGCTCCTACGAGCAGTACTTC
clone size: few; D gene: TRBD2; V gene: TRBV2; J gene: TRBJ2-1; CDR3 protein: CASSGASGRGNEQFF; CDR3 DNA: TGTGCCAGCAGTGGAGCTAGCGGGAGGGGCAATGAGCAGTTCTTC
clone size: .; D gene: .; V gene: TRBV19; J gene: TRBJ1-5; CDR3 protein: CASSMGAGTKSNQPQHF; CDR3 DNA: TGTGCCAGTAGTATGGGGGCTGGGACCAAAAGCAATCAGCCCCAGCATTTT
clone size: few; D gene: .; V gene: TRBV7-9; J gene: TRBJ2-7; CDR3 protein: CASSLGGPYEQYF; CDR3 DNA: TGTGCCAGCAGCTTAGGGGGGCCCTACGAGCAGTACTTC
clone size: .; D gene: .; V gene: TRBV2; J gene: TRBJ1-2; CDR3 protein: CASSRTDLNYGYTF; CDR3 DNA: TGTGCCAGCAGCCGGACAGATCTCAACTATGGCTACACCTTC
clone size: .; D gene: TRBD1; V gene: TRBV25-1; J gene: TRBJ1-2; CDR3 protein: CASSDPRGRMEGYTF; CDR3 DNA: TGTGCCAGCAGTGACCCCAGGGGGCGGATGGAAGGCTACACCTTC
clone size: .; D gene: .; V gene: TRBV7-2; J gene: TRBJ2-1; CDR3 protein: CASSYDGTPHNEQFF; CDR3 DNA: TGTGCCAGCAGCTATGACGGGACACCGCACAATGAGCAGTTCTTC
clone size: .; D gene: TRBD1; V gene: TRBV19; J gene: TRBJ1-2; CDR3 protein: CASTQGTAYYGYTF; CDR3 DNA: TGTGCCAGTACACAAGGGACAGCGTACTATGGCTACACCTTC